This TCR beta chain originates from a study of cytomegalovirus exposure and HLA in healthy donors. Profiling relied on immunoSEQ multiplex PCR, and the TCRdb table lists in-frame clones only, not all of them. Of some 210,000 clones in the sample, around 87% were seen once. In germline, CDR1 is SGHTS, CDR2 YDEGEE. This CDR3 region has 13 residues. The V gene lost 5 bases and the J gene lost 5 bases, with 13 bases spanning the gap. Findings and caveats of the study: Cytomegalovirus-associated status was assigned to about 160 TCR beta chains.

A note on this clone: The antigen remains unidentified.

The clonotype was recovered from a woman between 18 and 29 years old in good health and CMV-seropositive. Sample: PBMCs. The chain joins TRBV5-8 to TRBJ1-1; TRBD1 might be the D (5 bases). The CDR3: CASSWGPRTEAFF. CDR3 coding DNA: TGTGCCAGCAGTTGGGGCCCGCGAACTGAAGCTTTCTTT.